The 32 T cell receptor beta chains listed next were all sequenced from one sample in a study of CD8 T cells in ankylosing spondylitis. TCRdb reanalysed the 5' RACE reads using MiXCR and keeps one entry per CDR3 protein. This table has 150,000 to 200,000 distinct CDR3 sequences, around 13% appearing once. The sequenced material came from blood, either unsorted or a sorted T cell fraction (not recorded which). These receptors were obtained from a female donor with ankylosing spondylitis or in good health (not recorded which).

With regard to this clonotype: This clone may be a read error of a much larger clone one base away. This rearrangement joins TRBV12-3 or TRBV12-4 to TRBJ1-5; D not resolved. The V end was cut by 5 bases, the J end by 2 bases, with 13 bases between. The CDR3 covers 15 residues. The CDR3 coding sequence is TGTGCCAGCAGTAGGGCCACCCTGGGCAATCAGCCCCAGCATTTT. This gives the protein CASSRATLGNQPQHF.

This clonotype was seen repeatedly, ten times or more. This chain links TRBV7-9 with TRBJ2-3; 7 nucleotides match TRBD1. V trimming: 5 bases; J trimming: 4 bases; junction bases outside the gene matches: 15. This CDR3 has 17 amino acids. Germline lookup yields CDR1 SEHNR and CDR2 FQNEAQ (reference sequence). The CDR3 coding sequence is TGTGCCAGCAGCCTTAGCCGAGGGACAGCGCGGGCAGATACGCAGTATTTT. It encodes CASSLSRGTARADTQYF.

V gene TRBV5-1 combines with J gene TRBJ2-3; 11 nucleotides align to TRBD1. This CDR3 contains 15 residues. CDR1 is SGHRS and CDR2 is YFSETQ in the germline V gene. Germline trimming cut 4 bases from V and 7 bases from J; bases unmatched to any gene: 8. CDR3 in DNA: TGCGCCAGCAGCGGCGGGACAGGGGGGAGAAATACGCAGTATTTT. Protein product: CASSGGTGGRNTQYF.

This clonotype was recorded at least ten times. The V and J genes are TRBV12-3 or TRBV12-4 and TRBJ1-1; D might be TRBD1 (6 bases). The ends were cut back, 3 bases at V and 4 bases at J, with 18 bases in the middle. The CDR3 is 16 residues long. The CDR3 sequence is CASSLRQGRAITEAFF. CDR3 in DNA: TGTGCCAGCAGTTTGCGGCAGGGGCGAGCTATCACTGAAGCTTTCTTT.

This clonotype was counted many times. V and J are TRBV14 and TRBJ1-5; the D is unclear. V lost 3 bases and J 5 bases, leaving 8 bases between the germline ends. Germline CDR1 is SGHDN and CDR2 is FVKESK. This CDR3 has 13 residues. CDR3 residues: CASSQYLDQPQHF. CDR3 in DNA: TGTGCCAGCAGCCAGTACTTAGATCAGCCCCAGCATTTT.

The table lists this clonotype with a few counts. The chain recombines TRBV29-1 with TRBJ1-2; no reliable D call. Trimming pared 4 bases from V and 4 bases from J, leaving 10 bases between. This CDR3 is built from 12 residues. CDR1 is SQVTM, CDR2 ANQGSEA, per germline. The DNA of the CDR3 is TGCAGCGTTGGCCCCACAGCCTATGGCTACACCTTC. Translated, it gives CSVGPTAYGYTF.

This clonotype was counted between two and nine times. The rearrangement links TRBV3-1 to TRBJ1-2, with no clear D. Germline values: CDR1 LGHDT, CDR2 YNNKEL (reference sequence). CDR3 length: 14 residues. V lost 2 bases to trimming and J lost 4 bases, with 11 bases between them. CDR3 in amino acids: CASSQLSPSYGYTF. In DNA, the CDR3 is TGTGCCAGCAGCCAATTGAGCCCAAGCTATGGCTACACCTTC. Variable domain in full (rest from reference TRBV3-1 and TRBJ1-2): DTAVSQTPKYLVTQMGNDKSIKCEQNLGHDTMYWYKQDSKKFLKIMFSYNNKELIINETVPNRFSPKSPDKAHLNLHINSLELGDSAVYFCASSQLSPSYGYTFGSGTRLTVV.

There are many counts of this clonotype. The chain is built from TRBV11-3 and TRBJ2-1, with 12 bases that match TRBD2. The CDR3 spans 17 residues. CDR1 is SGHNT, CDR2 YENEEA, per germline. V shed 1 base and J 7 bases; nucleotides not matched to a gene: 8. Here the CDR3 reads CASSLATSGSRLNEQFF. Here the CDR3 DNA reads TGTGCCAGCAGCTTAGCGACTAGCGGGAGTAGGTTAAATGAGCAGTTCTTC.

The chain joins TRBV7-9 to TRBJ2-1; tentatively, D is TRBD1 or TRBD2 (6 bases each). Germline CDR1 and CDR2: SEHNR and FQNEAQ (reference sequence). Trimming left V 5 bases short and J 6 bases short, with 20 bases between. CDR3 size: 16 residues. CDR3 bases: TGTGCCAGCAGCCCCAGAGAGGGGGAGGTCCTCAATGAGCAGTTCTTC. This gives the protein CASSPREGEVLNEQFF.

This clonotype was counted many times. The chain is built from TRBV7-8 and TRBJ2-7, with D perhaps matching TRBD1 (5 bases). The CDR3 has 16 residues. Trimming pared 4 bases from V and 8 bases from J, leaving 24 bases between. Germline V gene data show CDR1 as SGHVS and CDR2 as FQNEAQ. The CDR3: CASSSLSSQGQAKQYF. The CDR3 DNA reads as TGTGCCAGCAGCTCCCTCAGTTCCCAGGGCCAAGCGAAGCAGTACTTC.

This clonotype came up many times. The chain joins TRBV5-1 to TRBJ1-1; 7 nucleotides match TRBD1. Germline V gene data show CDR1 as SGHRS and CDR2 as YFSETQ. This CDR3 contains 14 residues. V lost 0 bases and J lost 5; bases outside the gene matches: 4. CDR3 bases: TGCGCCAGCAGCTTGGGCAGGGGGAGGACTGAAGCTTTCTTT. It translates to CASSLGRGRTEAFF.

The gene calls are TRBV4-1 and TRBJ2-3; no reliable D call. V shed 4 bases and J shed 2 bases, with 13 bases lying between them. The CDR3 spans 15 residues. Per the germline V gene, CDR1 is MGHRA and CDR2 is YSYEKL. The CDR3 nucleotides read TGCGCCAGCAGCCCCGGCCGGGTGGACACAGATACGCAGTATTTT. This gives the protein CASSPGRVDTDTQYF.

The rearrangement joins TRBV18 to TRBJ1-1; 8 nucleotides align to TRBD1. J gave up 6 bases and V 6 bases, and 6 bases lay outside the gene matches. Germline V CDR1 and CDR2: KGHSH, LQKENI. CDR3 length: 13 amino acids. CDR3 in amino acids: CASSLDRDSEAFF. The CDR3 nucleotides read TGTGCCAGCTCGTTGGACAGGGACTCTGAAGCTTTCTTT.

This clonotype appeared many times. The V and J genes are TRBV7-2 and TRBJ2-1; tentatively, D is TRBD2 (6 bases). This CDR3 is built from 16 residues. Per the germline V gene, CDR1 is SGHTA and CDR2 is FQGNSA. With 4 bases removed from V and 0 bases from J, the gap between germline ends came to 13 bases. The CDR3 here is CASSSGSGSSYNEQFF. CDR3 in DNA: TGTGCCAGCAGCTCCGGGTCCGGGAGCTCCTACAATGAGCAGTTCTTC.

On this clonotype itself: Likely a read error: the CDR3 ends without its conserved phenylalanine or tryptophan. This chain uses TRBV16 with TRBJ2-7; a possible D gene is TRBD1 (7 bases). V dropped 2 bases and J dropped 0 bases, with 11 bases sitting between them. CDR3 length equals 15 residues. Germline V gene sequence: CDR1 KGHSY, CDR2 FQNENV. The CDR3 DNA is TGTGCCAGCAGCCAAGGAGGGGGCGGCTCCTACGAGCAGTACCTC. Its protein product is CASSQGGGGSYEQYL.

This clonotype has ten or more counts. The chain is built from TRBV11-2 and TRBJ1-5, with D unclear. CDR3 length: 15 amino acids. The germline V and J ends were trimmed by 1 base and 0 bases, with 7 bases remaining between them. Germline V gene sequence: CDR1 SGHAT, CDR2 FQNNGV. CDR3 nucleotides: TGTGCCAGCAGCTTAGCCGATAATAGCAATCAGCCCCAGCATTTT. Residues: CASSLADNSNQPQHF.

This clonotype was found many times. The chain joins TRBV5-1 to TRBJ2-3; 8 positions match TRBD2. The length of the CDR3 is 16 residues. The germline V gene encodes CDR1 SGHRS and CDR2 YFSETQ. Trimming took 0 bases from V and 6 from J; bases not matched to a gene: 9. The CDR3 region is CASSLGLAGSLDTQYF. The CDR3 DNA follows: TGCGCCAGCAGCTTGGGGTTAGCGGGAAGTTTGGATACGCAGTATTTT.

The chain employs TRBV20-1 and TRBJ2-3; 10 nucleotides agree with TRBD2. Trimming at V came to 0 bases and at J to 6 bases, leaving 9 bases not matched to a gene. CDR1 is DFQATT and CDR2 is SNEGSKA in the germline V gene (reference sequence). The CDR3 has 16 residues. The CDR3 DNA sequence: TGCAGTGCTAGAGATCCCAGCGGGAGGGCCAGGGATACGCAGTATTTT. This sequence encodes CSARDPSGRARDTQYF.

This clonotype has ten or more counts. The chain combines TRBV9 with TRBJ1-1, with D possibly being TRBD1 (6 bases). Germline V CDR1 and CDR2: SGDLS, YYNGEE. The CDR3 loop spans 17 amino acids. The ends were cut back, 4 bases at V and 4 bases at J, with 23 bases in the middle. As DNA, the CDR3 is TGTGCCAGCAGCTCTTCGGTTGAGGGGGTGGGGGTCACTGAAGCTTTCTTT. Translated, it gives CASSSSVEGVGVTEAFF.

This clonotype was seen at least ten times. The rearrangement uses TRBV20-1 and TRBJ2-1; TRBD2 might be the D (5 bases). Germline CDR1 and CDR2: DFQATT and SNEGSKA (reference sequence). This CDR3 contains 15 residues. The V gene lost 0 bases and the J gene lost 4 bases, with 13 bases spanning the gap. CDR3 coding DNA: TGCAGTGCTAGAGATCGGAGTAGGGAGTACAATGAGCAGTTCTTC. Its protein is CSARDRSREYNEQFF.

This sequence joins TRBV27 and TRBJ2-2, with 7 bases identical to TRBD1. The CDR3 sequence is 15 residues long. V lost 2 bases to trimming and J lost 4 bases; unmatched junction nucleotides: 4. Germline V lookup: CDR1 MNHEY, CDR2 SMNVEV (reference sequence). CDR3 in DNA: TGTGCCAGCAGTTTAAGGGGGCTTGGCACCGGGGAGCTGTTTTTT. This translates into CASSLRGLGTGELFF.

This clonotype was detected many times. This chain uses TRBV20-1 with TRBJ2-1, with 7 nucleotides matching TRBD2. With V trimmed by 1 base and J by 9 bases, 12 bases remained unmatched. Germline V gene lookup returns CDR1 DFQATT and CDR2 SNEGSKA (reference sequence). The CDR3 contains 15 residues. CDR3 region: CSARGQRDGKIEQFF. CDR3 sequence (DNA): TGCAGTGCTAGAGGCCAGCGGGATGGGAAAATTGAGCAGTTCTTC.

The sample holds many counts of this clonotype. The rearrangement joins TRBV20-1 to TRBJ2-1; 12 bases align to TRBD2. The trim removed 1 base at V and 6 bases at J, leaving 1 base unmatched. The CDR3 covers 14 residues. In germline, CDR1 is DFQATT, CDR2 SNEGSKA (reference sequence). The CDR3 sequence: CSARGGLAGNEQFF. DNA for the CDR3: TGCAGTGCTAGAGGGGGACTAGCGGGCAATGAGCAGTTCTTC.

This chain links TRBV7-8 with TRBJ2-5, with D perhaps matching TRBD1 (5 bases). The CDR3 runs 15 residues. The germline CDR1 and CDR2 sequences are SGHVS and FQNEAQ. V lost 2 bases and J 5 bases, leaving 15 bases between the germline ends. The CDR3 nucleotides read TGTGCCAGCAGCTTACAGGGTGCGGTGAGGGAGACCCAGTACTTC. Protein: CASSLQGAVRETQYF.

At least ten counts were recorded for this clonotype. V and J are TRBV6-1 and TRBJ2-2; TRBD1 is a possible D gene (6 bases). The germline gives CDR1 MNHNS, CDR2 SASEGT. CDR3 length: 14 residues. Trimming took 4 bases from V and 4 from J, leaving 10 bases between them. CDR3 DNA: TGTGCCAGCAGTGGAGGGGGTTCCACCGGGGAGCTGTTTTTT. This sequence encodes CASSGGGSTGELFF.

This clonotype was detected many times. The V call is TRBV24-1, the J call TRBJ2-7; a weak D match, TRBD1 (6 bases). CDR3 size: 13 residues. V was trimmed by 9 bases and J by 2 bases, leaving 13 bases between them. Looked up from germline, CDR1 is KGHDR and CDR2 is SFDVKD. This CDR3 is CATASGQTYEQYF. CDR3 nucleotide sequence: TGTGCCACCGCTTCGGGACAAACCTACGAGCAGTACTTC.

The sample holds many counts of this clonotype. This chain links TRBV6-1 with TRBJ2-5; tentatively, D is TRBD1 (6 bases). From germline, CDR1 is MNHNS and CDR2 SASEGT. Between the trimmed V and J ends, which lost 6 bases and 5 bases, there was a span of 13 bases. The CDR3 totals 13 residues. The CDR3 nucleotides are TGTGCCAGCAGCCAGCAGGGGTTGGAGACCCAGTACTTC. This encodes CASSQQGLETQYF.

This clonotype was observed a handful of times. The V and J genes are TRBV5-1 and TRBJ2-3; D is ambiguous. V lost 1 base to trimming and J lost 1 base, with 7 bases between them. The germline V gene encodes CDR1 SGHRS and CDR2 YFSETQ. This CDR3 comprises 14 residues. As DNA, the CDR3 is TGCGCCAGCAGCTTGTACAGAGGCACAGATACGCAGTATTTT. This gives the protein CASSLYRGTDTQYF.

This clonotype was picked up a small number of times. The chain links TRBV24-1 to TRBJ2-2; 8 bases fit TRBD1. This CDR3 contains 15 residues. The V segment lost 4 bases and the J segment 6 bases; nucleotides outside the gene matches: 6. Germline assignment: CDR1 KGHDR and CDR2 SFDVKD. DNA for the CDR3: TGTGCCACCAGTGACTCCGGACAGGGAGCCGGGGAGCTGTTTTTT. It encodes CATSDSGQGAGELFF.

The DNA for the CDR3 is TGTGCCAGCAGCTTAGCGGAGAGCATGGGGAATGAGCAGTTCTTC. This gives the protein CASSLAESMGNEQFF. The genes are TRBV7-8 and TRBJ2-1, with unresolved D. Germline CDR1 is SGHVS and CDR2 is FQNEAQ. The CDR3 covers 15 residues. V dropped 0 bases and J dropped 7 bases, with 13 bases sitting between them.

The rearrangement uses TRBV5-1 and TRBJ1-3, with D unclear. This CDR3 contains 15 residues. Germline V gives CDR1 SGHRS, CDR2 YFSETQ. The ends were cut back, 0 bases at V and 2 bases at J, with 9 bases in the middle. CDR3 nucleotide sequence: TGCGCCAGCAGCTTGGTAGAGGGTACTGGAAACACCATATATTTT. Translating gives CASSLVEGTGNTIYF.

This clonotype was detected ten times or more. The rearrangement links TRBV11-2 to TRBJ2-3, with D perhaps TRBD2 (6 bases). Germline V gene lookup returns CDR1 SGHAT and CDR2 FQNNGV. The CDR3 is made up of 12 amino acids. Trimming took off 5 bases at V and 14 bases at J, with 17 bases between the two ends. The chain's CDR3 is CASSQWGERGYF. The DNA of the CDR3 is TGTGCCAGCAGCCAGTGGGGGGAACGGGGGTATTTT.